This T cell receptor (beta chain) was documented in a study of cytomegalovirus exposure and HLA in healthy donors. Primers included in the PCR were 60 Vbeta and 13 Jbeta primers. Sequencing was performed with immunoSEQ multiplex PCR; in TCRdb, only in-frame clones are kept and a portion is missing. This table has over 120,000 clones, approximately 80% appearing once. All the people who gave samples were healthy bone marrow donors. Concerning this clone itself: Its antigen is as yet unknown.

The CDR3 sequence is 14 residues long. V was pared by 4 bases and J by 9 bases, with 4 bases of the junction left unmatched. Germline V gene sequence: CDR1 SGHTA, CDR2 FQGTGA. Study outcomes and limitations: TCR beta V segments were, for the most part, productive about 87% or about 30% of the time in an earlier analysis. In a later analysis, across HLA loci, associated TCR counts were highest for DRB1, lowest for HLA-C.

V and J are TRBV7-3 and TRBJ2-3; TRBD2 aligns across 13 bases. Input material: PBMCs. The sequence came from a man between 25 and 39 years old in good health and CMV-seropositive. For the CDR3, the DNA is TGTGCCAGCAGCTCGACTAGCGGGGGGCACACGCAGTATTTT. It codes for CASSSTSGGHTQYF.